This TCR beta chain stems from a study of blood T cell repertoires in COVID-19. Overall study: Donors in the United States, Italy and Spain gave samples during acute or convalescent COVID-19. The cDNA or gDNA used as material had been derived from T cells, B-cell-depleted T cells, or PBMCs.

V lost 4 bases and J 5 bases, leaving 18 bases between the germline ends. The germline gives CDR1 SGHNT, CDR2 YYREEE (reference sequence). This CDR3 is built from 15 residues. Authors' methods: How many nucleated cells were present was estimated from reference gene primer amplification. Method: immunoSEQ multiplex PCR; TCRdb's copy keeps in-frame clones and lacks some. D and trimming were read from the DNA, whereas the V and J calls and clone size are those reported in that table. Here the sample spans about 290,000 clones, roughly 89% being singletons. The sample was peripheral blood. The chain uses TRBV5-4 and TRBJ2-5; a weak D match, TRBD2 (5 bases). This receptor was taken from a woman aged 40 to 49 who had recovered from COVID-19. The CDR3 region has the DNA TGTGCCAGCAGCCGAGCGGATGGGGTGGTGGAGACCCAGTACTTC. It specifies CASSRADGVVETQYF.